The 29 T cell receptor beta chains below all came from one sample that was sequenced in a study of T cells expressing NK-cell markers. No DNA is given; TCRdb re-called the 5' RACE reads and lists each CDR3 protein once. The repertoire table contains about 450,000 distinct CDR3 sequences. The source material was blood T cells: a sorted CD56 or NKG2C T cell subset, CD4+ or CD8+ T cells, or bulk PBMC T cells (not recorded which). The receptors stem from a woman between 18 and 70 years old in good health.

J is TRBJ2-5 and V is TRBV5-8; the TCRdb call, TRBD1, lacks DNA for checking. CDR1 is SGHTS and CDR2 is YDEGEE in the germline V gene. This CDR3 region has 14 residues. CDR3 in amino acids: CASSLASTGETQYF.

The CDR3 here is CSASSASYGYTF. The V and J genes are TRBV20-1 and TRBJ1-2. The CDR3 totals 12 residues. Germline V lookup: CDR1 DFQATT, CDR2 SNEGSKA (reference sequence).

The rearrangement links TRBV4-3 to TRBJ2-3; TCRdb selects TRBD1, and the lack of DNA leaves this call unchecked. CDR1 LGHNA and CDR2 YSLEER come from the germline V gene. This CDR3 comprises 14 residues. The CDR3 reads CASSQTTGPDTQYF.

The gene calls are TRBV24-1 and TRBJ2-1; TCRdb picks TRBD1, but there is no DNA to check that call. The CDR3 consists of 16 residues. From germline, CDR1 is KGHDR and CDR2 SFDVKD. CDR3 region: CATSDPQGSGDNEQFF.

The V call is TRBV15, the J call TRBJ2-7; TCRdb's D call, TRBD2, is unchecked because there is no DNA. Germline V gives CDR1 LNHNV, CDR2 YYDKDF (reference sequence). This CDR3 region has 17 residues. The CDR3: CATSRVTSGSASYEQYF. The full variable domain, with the rest looked up from reference TRBV15 and TRBJ2-7, is DAMVIQNPRYQVTQFGKPVTLSCSQTLNHNVMYWYQQKSSQAPKLLFHYYDKDFNNEADTPDNFQSRRPNTSFCFLDIRSPGLGDTAMYLCATSRVTSGSASYEQYFGPGTRLTVT.

The chain has TRBV27 and TRBJ2-2; TCRdb proposes TRBD2, but this gene call is untestable without DNA. Looked up from germline, CDR1 is MNHEY and CDR2 is SMNVEV (reference sequence). The CDR3 is 17 amino acids. CDR3 region: CASCSPGTSANTGELFF.

The rearrangement uses TRBV5-4 and TRBJ2-1; with no DNA, the TCRdb D assignment of TRBD2 cannot be verified. Looked up from germline, CDR1 is SGHNT and CDR2 is YYREEE (reference sequence). The CDR3 runs 16 residues. The CDR3 is CASSLASAGQVPEQFF.

V and J are TRBV10-3 and TRBJ1-2; lacking DNA, the TRBD1 call made by TCRdb goes unchecked. This CDR3 is 14 amino acids long. CDR1 ENHRY and CDR2 SYGVKD come from the germline V gene. The CDR3 protein is CAISPGQGNYGYTF.

The chain is built from TRBV7-3 and TRBJ2-3; the D gene TCRdb calls, TRBD1, cannot be checked with no DNA. Per germline, CDR1 SGHTA and CDR2 FQGTGA. This CDR3 contains 18 residues. CDR3 protein: CASSRNPRGTKNTDTQYF.

This rearrangement joins TRBV6-2 or TRBV6-3 to TRBJ1-2; TCRdb's D call of TRBD1 is untestable without DNA. CDR1 MNHEY and CDR2 SVGEGT come from the germline V gene. The CDR3 is made up of 14 amino acids. CDR3 in amino acids: CASSYSIGGEGYTF.

The gene calls are TRBV20-1 and TRBJ2-3; with no DNA, the TCRdb D assignment of TRBD1 cannot be verified. This CDR3 is built from 16 residues. The V gene's germline CDR1 is DFQATT and CDR2 SNEGSKA (reference sequence). This CDR3 is CSAIVAQGATTDTQYF.

The chain recombines TRBV29-1 with TRBJ2-7; absent DNA, TCRdb's TRBD2 call cannot be checked. CDR3 size: 16 residues. Germline V gene data show CDR1 as SQVTM and CDR2 as ANQGSEA. CDR3 loop: CSAGTGILAGEGEQYF.

This sequence joins TRBV28 and TRBJ2-3; TCRdb's D call of TRBD1 is untestable without DNA. The CDR3 has 14 amino acids. Germline V gene sequence: CDR1 MDHEN, CDR2 SYDVKM. The CDR3 is CASSRGPTTDTQYF.

The gene calls are TRBV12-3 or TRBV12-4 and TRBJ2-7; checking the TCRdb D call of TRBD1 is not possible without DNA. The CDR3 runs to 14 residues. CDR3 residues: CASTPLGERYEQYF.

The chain couples TRBV18 to TRBJ2-7; the TCRdb call, TRBD1, lacks DNA for checking. Germline V CDR1 and CDR2: KGHSH, LQKENI. This CDR3 is 15 amino acids long. CDR3: CASSPGQGGAYEQYF.

The chain joins TRBV7-8 to TRBJ2-2; the D gene TCRdb calls, TRBD2, cannot be checked with no DNA. The CDR3 totals 18 residues. Germline values: CDR1 SGHVS, CDR2 FQNEAQ. This chain's CDR3 is CASSLAPGGLASTGELFF.

This chain connects TRBV20-1 to TRBJ2-7; the D gene TCRdb calls, TRBD2, cannot be checked with no DNA. CDR1 and CDR2 from the germline V gene are DFQATT and SNEGSKA (reference sequence). This CDR3 comprises 11 residues. The CDR3 sequence is CSAPSAGEQYF.

This sequence joins TRBV12-3 or TRBV12-4 and TRBJ2-7; TCRdb outputs TRBD1, but without DNA this stays unchecked. The CDR3 covers 15 residues. The CDR3 sequence: CASSTGTGSSYEQYF.

The chain joins TRBV20-1 to TRBJ1-4; the D call from TCRdb, TRBD1, cannot be confirmed without DNA. Germline loops: CDR1 DFQATT, CDR2 SNEGSKA (reference sequence). This CDR3 is 15 amino acids long. CDR3 amino acids: CSARPQDRGPEKLFF.

The J gene is TRBJ1-2, the V gene TRBV5-6; TCRdb proposes TRBD1, but this gene call is untestable without DNA. CDR1 and CDR2 (germline): SGHDT, YYEEEE. The CDR3 is 15 amino acids. The CDR3 reads CASSLGPTGNYGYTF. The full variable domain, completed using reference TRBV5-6 and TRBJ1-2, is DAGVTQSPTHLIKTRGQQVTLRCSPKSGHDTVSWYQQALGQGPQFIFQYYEEEERQRGNFPDRFSGHQFPNYSSELNVNALLLGDSALYLCASSLGPTGNYGYTFGSGTRLTVV.

V and J are TRBV30 and TRBJ2-2. This CDR3 is 13 amino acids long. Per germline, CDR1 GTSNPN and CDR2 SVGIG (reference sequence). The CDR3 spells CAWRAGNTGELFF.

The chain uses TRBV4-1 and TRBJ1-5. There are 14 residues in the CDR3. Looked up from germline, CDR1 is MGHRA and CDR2 is YSYEKL. The CDR3 sequence: CASSQDDGYQPQHF.

This chain uses TRBV7-7 with TRBJ2-3. CDR3 length equals 13 residues. CDR1 is SSHAT and CDR2 is FNYEAQ in the germline V gene (reference sequence). The chain's CDR3 is CASSLLESDTQYF.

The genes are TRBV7-9 and TRBJ2-3. CDR1 and CDR2 (germline): SEHNR, FQNEAQ (reference sequence). The CDR3 is 15 residues long. CDR3 sequence: CASSFMATSTDTQYF.

The genes are TRBV20-1 and TRBJ2-3. Germline CDR1 is DFQATT and CDR2 is SNEGSKA (reference sequence). CDR3 length equals 12 residues. The CDR3 loop reads CSVKEVVGTQYF.

The chain employs TRBV5-1 and TRBJ1-6; the TCRdb call, TRBD1, lacks DNA for checking. CDR3 length: 19 residues. Germline V gene lookup returns CDR1 SGHRS and CDR2 YFSETQ. CDR3 sequence reads: CASSLVSGARGAYNSPLHF.

This chain uses TRBV5-6 with TRBJ2-6; the TRBD2 assignment by TCRdb is unverifiable without DNA. This CDR3 contains 19 residues. The germline gives CDR1 SGHDT, CDR2 YYEEEE. CDR3 region: CASSGRQPSTYSGANVLTF.

The V call is TRBV29-1, the J call TRBJ1-2; TCRdb returns TRBD1, unconfirmable since there is no DNA. The CDR3 consists of 14 residues. From germline, CDR1 is SQVTM and CDR2 ANQGSEA. The CDR3 is CSVVGHAADYGYTF.

This chain connects TRBV20-1 to TRBJ2-7; TCRdb lists TRBD1, though no DNA is available to test this call. The CDR3 loop spans 15 amino acids. Germline CDR1 and CDR2: DFQATT and SNEGSKA (reference sequence). CDR3 protein: CSADYKGQGSYEQYF.